The 16 T cell receptor beta chains reported below all come from one sample, sequenced in a study of vaccination effects on CD4 cells after COVID-19. The culture ran for about eleven days before CD4+ T cells were isolated. Here immunoSEQ multiplex PCR was the method, and the copy in TCRdb shows in-frame clones only, minus some. The sample holds approximately 60,000 clones; 55% to 75% are singletons and the top ten take approximately 24%. Their antigen targets remain unknown. The sequencing used CD4+ T cells from PBMCs cultured without peptide, collected before COVID-19 vaccination. The receptors stem from a human donor who had a prior SARS-CoV-2 infection.

The chain uses TRBV6-6 and TRBJ2-3; D gene ambiguous. V shed 1 base and J shed 2 bases, with 4 bases lying between them. CDR3 size: 13 residues. The germline gives CDR1 MNHNY, CDR2 SVGAGI (reference sequence). The chain's CDR3 is CASSYFYTDTQYF. The CDR3, as DNA: TGTGCCAGCAGTTACTTTTACACAGATACGCAGTATTTT.

The V gene is TRBV19, the J gene TRBJ1-4, with a weak D call TRBD1 (5 bases). This CDR3 region has 14 residues. Trimming removed 6 bases from V and 8 bases from J, with 16 bases in between. Germline assignment: CDR1 LNHDA and CDR2 SQIVND (reference sequence). The chain's CDR3 is CASSRSGGNEKLFF. CDR3 sequence (DNA): TGTGCCAGTAGCCGCTCTGGGGGTAACGAAAAACTGTTTTTT.

A word on this clone: The junction differs from germline at one of its ends, possibly a read error. The chain employs TRBV7-7 and TRBJ2-5, with 13 bases fitting TRBD2. Per the germline V gene, CDR1 is SSHAT and CDR2 is FNYEAQ (reference sequence). The CDR3 is made up of 17 amino acids. The CDR3 loop is CASSLTGTSGAGETQYF. Written as DNA, the CDR3 is TGTGCTAGCAGCTTAACAGGGACTAGCGGGGCCGGGGAGACCCAGTACTTC.

This clone was recorded only once. In DNA form, the CDR3 reads TGTGCCAGCAGCCAAGCTGTTAGAGCATATACGCAGTATTTT. Its translation: CASSQAVRAYTQYF. This chain uses TRBV3-1 (or the pseudogene TRBV3-2) with TRBJ2-3; D unresolved. CDR1 is LGHDT, CDR2 YNNKEL, per germline (reference sequence). The CDR3 contains 14 residues. With 1 base removed from V and 7 bases from J, the gap between germline ends came to 12 bases.

The chain has TRBV5-6 and TRBJ2-3; TRBD2 matches 7 bases. The V and J ends lost 0 bases and 5 bases, in that order; junction bases with no gene match: 12. Germline V lookup: CDR1 SGHDT, CDR2 YYEEEE. The CDR3 consists of 17 residues. The CDR3 DNA follows: TGTGCCAGCAGCTTGGCCCTCTTCCTAGCGGCCCGAGATACGCAGTATTTT. It yields the protein CASSLALFLAARDTQYF.

This rearrangement joins TRBV7-8 to TRBJ1-2; 10 nucleotides align to TRBD1. V shed 4 bases, J shed 6 bases, and the junction held 11 bases outside the gene matches. The germline V gene has CDR1 SGHVS and CDR2 FQNEAQ. CDR3 size: 16 residues. CDR3 amino acids: CASSSISGTGAHGYTF. CDR3 sequence (DNA): TGTGCCAGCAGCTCAATAAGCGGGACAGGGGCGCATGGCTACACCTTC.

The V call is TRBV10-1, the J call TRBJ2-7, with 11 bases fitting TRBD1. The CDR3 covers 13 residues. Germline V gene lookup returns CDR1 WNHNN and CDR2 SYGVQD (reference sequence). After removal of 7 bases from V and 2 bases from J, the junction contained 1 base not matched to a gene. The CDR3: CASKGQGAYEQYF. CDR3 nucleotides: TGCGCCAGCAAGGGACAGGGGGCCTACGAGCAGTACTTC.

This clone was picked up a small number of times. The V and J genes are TRBV5-5 and TRBJ1-1, with no clear D. V lost 0 bases to trimming and J lost 4 bases, with 13 bases between them. The CDR3 is made up of 15 amino acids. Looked up from germline, CDR1 is SGHKS and CDR2 is YYEKEE (reference sequence). The CDR3 nucleotides are TGTGCCAGCAGCTTGGCCGGCCCGGGTCGCACTGAAGCTTTCTTT. The encoded protein is CASSLAGPGRTEAFF.

The J gene is TRBJ2-1, the V gene TRBV30; unclear D gene. The length of the CDR3 is 13 residues. Germline V lookup: CDR1 GTSNPN, CDR2 SVGIG (reference sequence). The V and J ends lost 6 bases and 4 bases respectively, with 13 bases between them. CDR3 amino acids: CACHSRKYNEQFF. CDR3 in DNA: TGTGCCTGCCACTCGCGGAAGTACAATGAGCAGTTCTTC.

The CDR3 DNA follows: TGTGCCAGAAGCTTGGGTGAGGGAATGGGGCCTGCTAACTATGGCTACACCTTC. The encoded protein is CARSLGEGMGPANYGYTF. The chain recombines TRBV5-3 with TRBJ1-2; D possibly corresponds to TRBD1 (5 bases). TRBV5-3 is placed among ORFs of uncertain function. V shed 0 bases and J shed 0 bases, with 18 bases lying between them. This CDR3 has 18 amino acids.

This clone occurred a few times. The rearrangement uses TRBV7-2 and TRBJ1-6, with TRBD1 as a possible D gene (5 bases). Germline CDR1 SGHTA, CDR2 FQGNSA. Deletions cut 3 bases from V and 7 bases from J, with 13 bases between. This CDR3 has 15 amino acids. The CDR3 coding sequence is TGTGCCAGCAGCTTCACCCGGGACCGAAATTCACCCCTCCACTTT. It is translated as CASSFTRDRNSPLHF.

The rearrangement joins TRBV18 to TRBJ2-1; possibly TRBD1 for D (5 bases). This CDR3 comprises 15 residues. V lost 6 bases to trimming and J lost 7 bases, with 19 bases between them. CDR1 and CDR2 from the germline V gene are KGHSH and LQKENI. The CDR3: CASSHYRGVRNEQFF. CDR3 nucleotides: TGTGCCAGCTCCCACTATAGGGGTGTTCGGAATGAGCAGTTCTTC.

The chain carries TRBV7-2 and TRBJ2-1; 11 bases align to TRBD2. V lost 5 bases, J lost 9 bases, and 9 bases stayed unmatched. Germline CDR1 SGHTA, CDR2 FQGNSA. This CDR3 comprises 15 residues. CDR3 loop: CASSPYSGRASEQFF. Written as DNA, the CDR3 is TGTGCCAGCAGCCCCTATAGCGGGAGGGCGAGTGAGCAGTTCTTC.

There are a few counts of this clone. The chain has TRBV20-1 and TRBJ1-6, with D possibly matching TRBD1 (6 bases). The germline CDR1 and CDR2 sequences are DFQATT and SNEGSKA (reference sequence). This CDR3 contains 13 residues. Trimming removed 3 bases at V and 8 bases at J, with 11 bases between. The CDR3 DNA reads as TGCAGTGCTAGTCAGGGGAGGGATTCACCCCTCCACTTT. It yields the protein CSASQGRDSPLHF.

The chain carries TRBV9 and TRBJ2-7; D is possibly TRBD2 (5 bases). CDR1 and CDR2 from the germline V gene are SGDLS and YYNGEE. The CDR3 runs to 14 residues. V was shortened by 0 bases and J by 2 bases, with 9 bases between the two germline ends. CDR3 DNA sequence: TGTGCCAGCAGCGTAGCCCTCGGGACCTACGAGCAGTACTTC. Translated, it gives CASSVALGTYEQYF.

The rearrangement uses TRBV10-3 and TRBJ2-1, with 8 nucleotides matching TRBD2. Unmatched junction bases numbered 7, after V lost 6 bases and J lost 3 bases. The CDR3 sequence is 15 residues long. The V gene's germline CDR1 is ENHRY and CDR2 SYGVKD. The CDR3 DNA reads TGTGCCATCAGGTCGGGGGGGTATCTCTACAATGAGCAGTTCTTC. Protein product: CAIRSGGYLYNEQFF.